This passage covers 31 T cell receptor beta chains from one sample sequenced in a study of beta chain features in type 1 diabetes. TCRB transcripts that were expressed got sequenced, as all of the isolated RNA had been reverse transcribed. Libraries were prepared by immunoSEQ multiplex PCR; TCRdb keeps only in-frame clonotypes and omits some of them. Of approximately 37,000 clones in the sample, 55% to 70% were seen once. Sequencing input: Tregs from blood. Every receptor here comes from a woman aged 25-40 years in good health.

The chain combines TRBV4-1 with TRBJ1-1; D perhaps matches TRBD1 (5 bases). Germline lookup yields CDR1 MGHRA and CDR2 YSYEKL. Trimming removed 0 bases from V and 1 base from J, with 12 bases in between. The CDR3 has 16 residues. For the CDR3, the DNA is TGCGCCAGCAGCCAAGATAGGACCGGGGGGAACACTGAAGCTTTCTTT. It translates to CASSQDRTGGNTEAFF.

This clone was seen only once. This chain uses TRBV7-3 with TRBJ2-5; the match to TRBD1 covers 8 bases. Per germline, CDR1 SGHTA and CDR2 FQGTGA. This CDR3 has 13 residues. V lost 4 bases, J lost 5 bases, and 3 bases stayed unmatched. CDR3 protein: CASSWTGRETQYF. In DNA, the CDR3 is TGTGCCAGCAGCTGGACAGGGAGGGAGACCCAGTACTTC.

This rearrangement joins TRBV30 to TRBJ2-1; 9 bases align to TRBD2. CDR3 length: 15 amino acids. Germline CDR1 GTSNPN, CDR2 SVGIG (reference sequence). V trimming: 3 bases; J trimming: 0 bases; junction bases outside the gene matches: 3. This CDR3 reads CAWRELAGSYNEQFF. The CDR3 nucleotides are TGTGCCTGGAGAGAACTAGCGGGCTCCTACAATGAGCAGTTCTTC.

The DNA for the CDR3 is TGTGCCAGTAGTAGGTCTAGCGGGAAGCATGAGCAGTTCTTC. Protein product: CASSRSSGKHEQFF. The chain recombines TRBV19 with TRBJ2-1, with 9 bases fitting TRBD2. This CDR3 has 14 residues. CDR1 is LNHDA and CDR2 is SQIVND in the germline V gene (reference sequence). V shed 4 bases and J 8 bases; nucleotides not matched to a gene: 6.

The chain employs TRBV29-1 and TRBJ2-3, with D tentatively TRBD2 (6 bases). The CDR3 length is 13 residues. The germline V gene encodes CDR1 SQVTM and CDR2 ANQGSEA. Trimming took 4 bases from V and 6 from J, leaving 14 bases between them. The CDR3 bases are TGCAGCGTTGGGATCGGGGGACGGGATACGCAGTATTTT. It yields the protein CSVGIGGRDTQYF.

The CDR3 protein is CASSLWADINQPQHF. In DNA form, the CDR3 reads TGTGCCAGCAGCTTATGGGCAGACATCAATCAGCCCCAGCATTTT. The rearrangement joins TRBV7-2 to TRBJ1-5; D remains ambiguous. CDR1 SGHTA and CDR2 FQGNSA come from the germline V gene. CDR3 length: 15 amino acids. V gave up 2 bases and J gave up 3 bases, with 11 bases separating them.

The chain couples TRBV7-8 to TRBJ1-4; unclear D gene. V lost 5 bases to trimming and J lost 7 bases, with 8 bases between them. The CDR3 sequence is 12 residues long. The germline V gene encodes CDR1 SGHVS and CDR2 FQNEAQ. The chain's CDR3 is CASSPRAEKLFF. CDR3 DNA: TGTGCCAGCAGCCCCCGAGCTGAAAAACTGTTTTTT.

The chain links TRBV27 to TRBJ2-1; possibly TRBD2 for D (6 bases). CDR3 length: 15 amino acids. Germline loops: CDR1 MNHEY, CDR2 SMNVEV (reference sequence). Trimming stripped 4 bases from V and 0 bases from J, with 10 bases between. The CDR3 region has the DNA TGTGCCAGCAGTTCTAGCGTAAGCTCCTACAATGAGCAGTTCTTC. The encoded protein is CASSSSVSSYNEQFF.

The chain carries TRBV18 and TRBJ2-1, with 8 bases lining up with TRBD1. CDR3 length equals 21 residues. V was clipped by 3 bases and J by 2 bases; unmatched bases: 21. Per the germline V gene, CDR1 is KGHSH and CDR2 is LQKENI. CDR3 nucleotide sequence: TGTGCCAGCTCACCGGGGGGCTCGGACAGGGCTAGAACCCGGACCTACAATGAGCAGTTCTTC. This gives the protein CASSPGGSDRARTRTYNEQFF.

The V call is TRBV10-3, the J call TRBJ2-2; 9 positions agree with TRBD2. The CDR3 totals 17 residues. V was clipped by 2 bases and J by 5 bases; unmatched bases: 9. The V gene's germline CDR1 is ENHRY and CDR2 SYGVKD. The CDR3 spells CAISEGGLAIGTGELFF. CDR3 nucleotide sequence: TGTGCCATCAGTGAGGGGGGACTAGCTATCGGGACCGGGGAGCTGTTTTTT.

V usage is TRBV7-8 and J usage is TRBJ2-1, with D possibly TRBD2 on 5 matching bases. V lost 4 bases to trimming and J lost 4 bases, with 8 bases between them. The CDR3 covers 13 residues. Germline V lookup: CDR1 SGHVS, CDR2 FQNEAQ. In DNA, the CDR3 is TGTGCCAGCAGCTCAGGACTTTACAATGAGCAGTTCTTC. It specifies CASSSGLYNEQFF.

This clone has just a few counts. This chain uses TRBV6-5 with TRBJ1-3, with D unclear. CDR3 length: 15 amino acids. Germline lookup yields CDR1 MNHEY and CDR2 SVGAGI. Deletions cut 2 bases from V and 1 base from J, with 9 bases between. The CDR3 region has the DNA TGTGCCAGCAGTTACGACGGGAGATCTGGAAACACCATATATTTT. Its protein product is CASSYDGRSGNTIYF.

The chain recombines TRBV7-2 with TRBJ2-7, with D possibly being TRBD2 (6 bases). Trimming took off 2 bases at V and 7 bases at J, with 18 bases between the two ends. The length of the CDR3 is 15 residues. CDR1 SGHTA and CDR2 FQGNSA come from the germline V gene. CDR3 nucleotide sequence: TGTGCCAGCAGCTTACTCGGGAGCACGGTGGGAGAGCAGTACTTC. Translated: CASSLLGSTVGEQYF. Based on the CDR3 plus reference TRBV7-2 and TRBJ2-7, the full variable domain is GAGVSQSPSNKVTEKGKDVELRCDPISGHTALYWYRQSLGQGLEFLIYFQGNSAPDKSGLPSDRFSAERTGGSVSTLTIQRTQQEDSAVYLCASSLLGSTVGEQYFGPGTRLTVT.

V usage is TRBV18 and J usage is TRBJ2-7, with a possible D match to TRBD1 (6 bases). Germline lookup yields CDR1 KGHSH and CDR2 LQKENI. CDR3 size: 15 residues. V lost 6 bases and J 2 bases, leaving 17 bases between the germline ends. The CDR3 nucleotides read TGTGCCAGCTCCCACAGGACAGTCCCGACCTACGAGCAGTACTTC. Its protein is CASSHRTVPTYEQYF. The variable domain in full, completed from reference TRBV18 and TRBJ2-7, reads NAGVMQNPRHLVRRRGQEARLRCSPMKGHSHVYWYRQLPEEGLKFMVYLQKENIIDESGMPKERFSAEFPKEGPSILRIQQVVRGDSAAYFCASSHRTVPTYEQYFGPGTRLTVT.

This clone was counted only a few times. This sequence joins TRBV6-1 and TRBJ2-1, with D possibly being TRBD2 (6 bases). The CDR3 has 15 amino acids. The germline V gene has CDR1 MNHNS and CDR2 SASEGT. With 7 bases removed from V and 2 bases from J, the gap between germline ends came to 15 bases. For the CDR3, the DNA is TGTGCCAGCACGACTAGTTTTGGAACCTACAATGAGCAGTTCTTC. Residues: CASTTSFGTYNEQFF.

The chain employs TRBV2 and TRBJ2-7, with TRBD2 matching 7 bases. V lost 7 bases, J lost 0 bases, and 6 bases stayed unmatched. In germline, CDR1 is SNHLY, CDR2 FYNNEI. The CDR3 sequence is 14 residues long. CDR3: CASMGGRASYEQYF. In DNA form, the CDR3 reads TGTGCCAGCATGGGTGGGAGGGCCTCCTACGAGCAGTACTTC. Based on the CDR3 plus reference TRBV2 and TRBJ2-7, the full variable domain is EPEVTQTPSHQVTQMGQEVILRCVPISNHLYFYWYRQILGQKVEFLVSFYNNEISEKSEIFDDQFSVERPDGSNFTLKIRSTKLEDSAMYFCASMGGRASYEQYFGPGTRLTVT.

The chain uses TRBV5-1 and TRBJ2-5, with D possibly matching TRBD2 (5 bases). The V and J ends lost 4 bases and 5 bases respectively, with 15 bases between them. The V gene's germline CDR1 is SGHRS and CDR2 YFSETQ. CDR3 size: 14 residues. The CDR3 DNA is TGCGCCAGCAGCGGTCTACCTAGCTGGGAGACCCAGTACTTC. Translation: CASSGLPSWETQYF.

V and J are TRBV7-9 and TRBJ1-4, with 9 bases fitting TRBD1. CDR1 and CDR2 (germline): SEHNR, FQNEAQ (reference sequence). The CDR3 spans 14 residues. After removal of 5 bases from V and 8 bases from J, the junction contained 6 bases not matched to a gene. CDR3 loop: CASSPQGAREKLFF. The CDR3, as DNA: TGTGCCAGCAGCCCACAGGGGGCTCGCGAAAAACTGTTTTTT.

V is TRBV6-5 and J is TRBJ2-5; 9 nucleotides match TRBD1. The J call may not be correct, given that the DNA end is closer to TRBJ2-7. Germline CDR1 reads MNHEY; CDR2 reads SVGAGI. The CDR3 loop spans 11 amino acids. DNA of the CDR3: TGTGCCAGCAACAGGGGGCTCGAGCAGTACTTC. Its translation is CASNRGLEQYF.

Points on this clone: Other DNA sequences from this sample encode an identical CDR3 as well. This chain uses TRBV6-5 with TRBJ2-1; 8 bases are shared with TRBD2. In germline, CDR1 is MNHEY, CDR2 SVGAGI. The CDR3 covers 15 residues. The V segment lost 4 bases and the J segment 4 bases; nucleotides outside the gene matches: 6. In DNA form, the CDR3 reads TGTGCCAGCAGTTCTACTAGCGGAGCATACAATGAGCAGTTCTTC. Translation: CASSSTSGAYNEQFF.

The rearrangement joins TRBV7-6 to TRBJ2-3; TRBD2 aligns across 9 bases. The CDR3 has 16 amino acids. The V gene's germline CDR1 is SGHVS and CDR2 FNYEAQ. V trimming: 5 bases; J trimming: 2 bases; junction bases outside the gene matches: 8. Here the CDR3 reads CASSLLPGLATDTQYF. The CDR3 DNA reads TGTGCCAGCAGCCTCCTCCCGGGACTAGCCACAGATACGCAGTATTTT.

The chain employs TRBV29-1 and TRBJ2-4; 9 bases are shared with TRBD1. J was trimmed by 8 bases and V by 4 bases; bases with no gene match: 9. Germline CDR1 and CDR2: SQVTM and ANQGSEA. The length of the CDR3 is 14 residues. CDR3 region: CSVGGTGTGYIQYF. The CDR3 DNA sequence: TGCAGCGTTGGGGGTACCGGGACAGGGTACATTCAGTACTTC. The complete variable domain, with remaining parts taken from reference TRBV29-1 and TRBJ2-4, reads SAVISQKPSRDICQRGTSLTIQCQVDSQVTMMFWYRQQPGQSLTLIATANQGSEATYESGFVIDKFPISRPNLTFSTLTVSNMSPEDSSIYLCSVGGTGTGYIQYFGAGTRLSVL.

This chain links TRBV7-2 with TRBJ2-7; D perhaps matches TRBD2 (6 bases). The CDR3 extends over 14 amino acids. The germline CDR1 and CDR2 sequences are SGHTA and FQGNSA. V lost 2 bases to trimming and J lost 6 bases, with 14 bases between them. The CDR3 coding sequence is TGTGCCAGCAGCTTACGCGGGGATGCGGGCGAGCAGTACTTC. Protein: CASSLRGDAGEQYF.

This chain links TRBV4-3 with TRBJ2-1; no definite D call. The CDR3 extends over 13 amino acids. The germline V gene encodes CDR1 LGHNA and CDR2 YSLEER. The V and J ends lost 0 bases and 4 bases respectively, with 4 bases between them. CDR3 sequence (DNA): TGCGCCAGCAGCCAAGACCCATACAATGAGCAGTTCTTC. Translation gives CASSQDPYNEQFF.

V is TRBV7-6 and J is TRBJ2-1, with D perhaps matching TRBD1 (5 bases). Germline V CDR1 and CDR2: SGHVS, FNYEAQ. V was trimmed by 5 bases and J by 6 bases, leaving 20 bases between them. This CDR3 contains 16 residues. The CDR3 protein is CASSRNSPTVINEQFF. CDR3 coding DNA: TGTGCCAGCAGCCGGAATAGCCCGACAGTCATCAATGAGCAGTTCTTC. The whole variable domain, remainder taken from reference TRBV7-6 and TRBJ2-1, is GAGVSQSPRYKVTKRGQDVALRCDPISGHVSLYWYRQALGQGPEFLTYFNYEAQQDKSGLPNDRFSAERPEGSISTLTIQRTEQRDSAMYRCASSRNSPTVINEQFFGPGTRLTVL.

The rearrangement links TRBV29-1 to TRBJ2-5; 12 positions match TRBD2. Germline-derived CDR1 and CDR2 are SQVTM and ANQGSEA. Germline trimming cut 7 bases from V and 7 bases from J; bases unmatched to any gene: 16. The CDR3 runs to 16 residues. The CDR3 sequence: CSARRASGRAVGTQYF. The CDR3, as DNA: TGCAGCGCCCGTAGGGCTAGCGGGAGGGCCGTGGGGACCCAGTACTTC.

The gene calls are TRBV7-2 and TRBJ2-1; D not resolved. Germline V gene lookup returns CDR1 SGHTA and CDR2 FQGNSA. The CDR3 is made up of 14 amino acids. Deletions cut 0 bases from V and 6 bases from J, with 9 bases between. The CDR3 here is CASSLARGINEQFF. CDR3 nucleotides: TGTGCCAGCAGCTTAGCTAGAGGCATCAATGAGCAGTTCTTC.

V and J are TRBV4-2 and TRBJ2-3, with TRBD2 identical over 13 bases. The V gene end was trimmed by 4 bases and the J gene end by 1 base; junction bases not matched to a gene: 8. Germline assignment: CDR1 LGHNA and CDR2 YNFKEQ. The CDR3 has 18 residues. In DNA form, the CDR3 reads TGTGCCAGCAGCCCTACTAGCGGGAGGGCCCTCGGCACAGATACGCAGTATTTT. The encoded protein is CASSPTSGRALGTDTQYF.

The chain employs TRBV28 and TRBJ2-5, with 7 bases that match TRBD2. V lost 6 bases and J lost 5; bases outside the gene matches: 6. The CDR3 runs to 13 residues. Germline V gene sequence: CDR1 MDHEN, CDR2 SYDVKM. CDR3 DNA: TGTGCCAGCAGGCAGCGGGAAGGGGAGACCCAGTACTTC. Translated: CASRQREGETQYF.

The chain is built from TRBV9 and TRBJ2-5; D is unresolved. The CDR3 is made up of 15 amino acids. The V end lost 0 bases, the J end lost 5 bases, and 14 bases lay between the germline ends. CDR1 and CDR2 (germline): SGDLS, YYNGEE. CDR3 nucleotides: TGTGCCAGCAGCGTAGGAATCACACCCTTTGAGACCCAGTACTTC. Translating it yields CASSVGITPFETQYF.

V gene TRBV27 combines with J gene TRBJ2-7; TRBD2 matches 13 bases. CDR3 size: 15 residues. Germline trimming cut 6 bases from V and 6 bases from J; bases unmatched to any gene: 8. Looked up from germline, CDR1 is MNHEY and CDR2 is SMNVEV (reference sequence). CDR3 in amino acids: CASREGTSGNPEQYF. The CDR3 DNA follows: TGTGCCAGCAGGGAGGGGACTAGCGGGAACCCCGAGCAGTACTTC.